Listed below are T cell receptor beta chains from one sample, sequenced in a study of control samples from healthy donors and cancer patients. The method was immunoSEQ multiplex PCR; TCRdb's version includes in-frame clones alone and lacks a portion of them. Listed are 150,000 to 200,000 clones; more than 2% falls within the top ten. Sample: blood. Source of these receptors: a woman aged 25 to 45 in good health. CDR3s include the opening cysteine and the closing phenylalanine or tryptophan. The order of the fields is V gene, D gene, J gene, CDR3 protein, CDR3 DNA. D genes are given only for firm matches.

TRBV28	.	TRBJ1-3	CATQRMFFTARRF	TGTGCCACCCAGCGAATGTTTTTTACAGCTCGAAGATTT
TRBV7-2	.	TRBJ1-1	CASSLDPVNMNTEAFF	TGTGCCAGCAGCTTAGACCCGGTAAACATGAACACTGAAGCTTTCTTT
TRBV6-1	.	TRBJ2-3	CASSGILQGKSDTQYF	TGTGCCAGCAGTGGGATCCTGCAGGGCAAGTCAGATACGCAGTATTTT
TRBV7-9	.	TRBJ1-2	CASSSTGSNYGYTF	TGTGCCAGCAGTTCTACCGGGTCCAACTATGGCTACACCTTC
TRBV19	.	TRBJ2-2	CASSIPPGGFTGELFF	TGTGCCAGTAGTATCCCCCCCGGGGGTTTCACCGGGGAGCTGTTTTTT
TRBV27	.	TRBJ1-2	CASSLRGAKGNYDGYTF	TGTGCCAGCAGTTTAAGGGGGGCGAAGGGAAACTATGATGGCTACACCTTC
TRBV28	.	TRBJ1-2	CASSREGEVNYGYTF	TGTGCCAGCTCAAGGGAGGGGGAGGTTAACTATGGCTACACCTTC
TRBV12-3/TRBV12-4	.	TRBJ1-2	CASSWTVYGYTF	TGTGCCAGCAGTTGGACGGTTTATGGCTACACCTTC
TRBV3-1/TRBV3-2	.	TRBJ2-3	CASSEPGRYTDTQYF	TGTGCCAGCAGCGAACCAGGTCGTTATACAGATACGCAGTATTTT
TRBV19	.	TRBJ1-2	CASSPWGDAGGYTF	TGTGCCAGTAGCCCTTGGGGGGACGCGGGCGGCTACACCTTC
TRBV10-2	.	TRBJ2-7	CASKGHSSYEQYF	TGCGCCAGCAAGGGACATAGCTCCTACGAGCAGTACTTC
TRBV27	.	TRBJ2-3	CASSLDAGFTDTQYF	TGTGCCAGCAGTTTGGATGCGGGATTCACAGATACGCAGTATTTT
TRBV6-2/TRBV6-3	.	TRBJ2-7	CASSYIVERAYEQYF	TGTGCCAGCAGTTACATCGTCGAGCGGGCCTACGAGCAGTACTTC
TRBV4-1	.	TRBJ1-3	CASSQESGPNFPGLAGNTIYF	TGCGCCAGCAGCCAAGAGAGCGGTCCCAACTTTCCTGGGTTGGCTGGAAACACCATATATTTT
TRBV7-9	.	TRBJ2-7	CASTQNTGPSYEQYF	TGTGCCAGCACCCAGAATACCGGGCCGTCCTACGAGCAGTACTTC
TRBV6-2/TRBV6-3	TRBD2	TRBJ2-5	CASSLPGLAGGDQETQYF	TGTGCCAGCAGTCTCCCGGGACTAGCGGGGGGGGATCAAGAGACCCAGTACTTC
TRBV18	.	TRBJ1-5	CASSQGEGQPQHF	TGTGCCAGCTCACAAGGGGAGGGTCAGCCCCAGCATTTT